Following are 32 T cell receptor beta chains from one sample sequenced in a study of TIL therapy for anti-PD-1-resistant metastatic lung cancer (dated by TCRdb to the early 2020s). TCR beta CDR3 regions were amplified from genomic DNA with the immunoSEQ v3 hsTCRB kit using bias-controlled multiplex PCR. TCRdb limited this immuneACCESS table to in-frame rearrangements with V and J called. A share of clones is missing; checked studies link under half to unresolved V genes, and the rest is unexplained. The sample table shows about 59,000 clones, and roughly 77% are seen once. In total, the top ten clones hold nearly 3% of the sample. This sample's time point label indicates: pre-treatment sample, taken before nivolumab and TIL therapy. This sample comprised blood, obtained at baseline. The receptor set was obtained from a person aged 25 to 79 with non-small cell lung cancer.

The rearrangement links TRBV15 to TRBJ1-1; the D gene is possibly TRBD1 (5 bases). The V gene's germline CDR1 is LNHNV and CDR2 YYDKDF (reference sequence). V was trimmed by 3 bases and J by 3 bases, leaving 14 bases between them. The CDR3 covers 15 residues. CDR3 amino acids: CATSRGQVSDTEAFF. The CDR3 bases are TGTGCCACCAGCAGGGGGCAGGTCTCGGACACTGAAGCTTTCTTT.

Only a few counts were recorded for this clone. This sequence joins TRBV15 and TRBJ2-5; 7 nucleotides agree with TRBD1. The junction had 3 bases not matched to a gene; V was cut back by 0 bases and J by 2 bases. Germline V lookup: CDR1 LNHNV, CDR2 YYDKDF (reference sequence). The CDR3 extends over 15 amino acids. The CDR3 reads CATSRDRGQQETQYF. As DNA, the CDR3 is TGTGCCACCAGCAGAGATAGGGGACAGCAAGAGACCCAGTACTTC.

The chain uses TRBV9 and TRBJ2-5; D may be TRBD1 (6 bases). Trimming took 4 bases from V and 2 from J, leaving 12 bases between them. This CDR3 has 14 residues. Germline V gene data show CDR1 as SGDLS and CDR2 as YYNGEE. The CDR3 sequence: CASSPRTAQETQYF. The CDR3 bases are TGTGCCAGCAGCCCAAGGACAGCACAAGAGACCCAGTACTTC.

The chain has TRBV7-3 and TRBJ2-3; D is undetermined. Deletions cut 4 bases from V and 8 bases from J, with 16 bases between. Germline CDR1 SGHTA, CDR2 FQGTGA. This CDR3 is built from 14 residues. CDR3 protein: CASSSLGGPSTQYF. The CDR3 coding sequence is TGTGCCAGCAGCTCGCTGGGCGGTCCAAGTACGCAGTATTTT.

The V and J genes are TRBV18 and TRBJ1-4; tentatively, D is TRBD1 (5 bases). Trimming removed 1 base at V and 5 bases at J, with 14 bases between. The CDR3 covers 16 residues. CDR1 and CDR2 (germline): KGHSH, LQKENI. The CDR3 region has the DNA TGTGCCAGCTCACCACGAACACCCCAGGGAAATGAAAAACTGTTTTTT. It yields the protein CASSPRTPQGNEKLFF. Full variable domain (rest looked up from reference TRBV18 and TRBJ1-4): NAGVMQNPRHLVRRRGQEARLRCSPMKGHSHVYWYRQLPEEGLKFMVYLQKENIIDESGMPKERFSAEFPKEGPSILRIQQVVRGDSAAYFCASSPRTPQGNEKLFFGSGTQLSVL.

This clone was seen once. The rearrangement uses TRBV4-3 and TRBJ1-2; the D is unclear. This CDR3 contains 16 residues. In germline, CDR1 is LGHNA, CDR2 YSLEER. Trimming took 0 bases from V and 1 from J, leaving 12 bases between them. The CDR3 reads CASSQDAFDINYGYTF. CDR3 nucleotide sequence: TGCGCCAGCAGCCAAGATGCGTTTGATATTAACTATGGCTACACCTTC.

This clone was seen more than once but under ten times. The V gene is TRBV2, the J gene TRBJ2-7, with D hard to call. CDR1 and CDR2 from the germline V gene are SNHLY and FYNNEI. Trimming removed 6 bases at V and 3 bases at J, with 0 bases between. The CDR3 is 9 amino acids. The CDR3 loop is CASSYEQYF. CDR3 nucleotides: TGTGCCAGCAGCTACGAGCAGTACTTC.

The chain has TRBV10-3 and TRBJ1-6; 7 positions agree with TRBD1. Unmatched junction bases numbered 10, after V lost 3 bases and J lost 8 bases. This CDR3 contains 16 residues. Germline assignment: CDR1 ENHRY and CDR2 SYGVKD. The CDR3 DNA sequence: TGTGCCATCAGTGAAAAGGGGGCGGTCGAGGATTCACCCCTCCACTTT. This codes for CAISEKGAVEDSPLHF.

This chain links TRBV19 with TRBJ2-7; 8 bases are a match to TRBD2. This CDR3 spans 15 amino acids. Germline V gene data show CDR1 as LNHDA and CDR2 as SQIVND (reference sequence). J gave up 3 bases and V 3 bases, and 7 bases lay outside the gene matches. The CDR3 reads CASSMPREGLYEQYF. Written as DNA, the CDR3 is TGTGCCAGTAGTATGCCCCGGGAGGGCCTCTACGAGCAGTACTTC.

This chain joins TRBV6-5 and TRBJ1-5; D is perhaps TRBD1 (5 bases). The CDR3 runs 13 residues. Per the germline V gene, CDR1 is MNHEY and CDR2 is SVGAGI. Trimming stripped 6 bases from V and 7 bases from J, with 13 bases between. CDR3 loop: CASSYRDGQPQHF. The CDR3 bases are TGTGCCAGCAGCTACCGGGACGGGCAGCCCCAGCATTTT.

This clone was recorded a few times. This chain connects TRBV7-9 to TRBJ2-7; D perhaps matches TRBD2 (5 bases). Per germline, CDR1 SEHNR and CDR2 FQNEAQ (reference sequence). The V and J ends lost 4 bases and 0 bases respectively, with 10 bases between them. CDR3 length: 14 amino acids. The CDR3 nucleotides are TGTGCCAGCAGCTGGAGGTCAAGCTCCTACGAGCAGTACTTC. It translates to CASSWRSSSYEQYF.

This clone was counted a single time. The V gene is TRBV3-1 (or the pseudogene TRBV3-2), the J gene TRBJ2-1, with no clear D. With 1 base removed from V and 8 bases from J, the gap between germline ends came to 12 bases. Germline V gene sequence: CDR1 LGHDT, CDR2 YNNKEL (reference sequence). The CDR3 consists of 14 residues. The CDR3 sequence: CASSQGLVVDEQFF. The CDR3 nucleotides are TGTGCCAGCAGCCAAGGGCTAGTGGTAGATGAGCAGTTCTTC.

This chain connects TRBV4-2 to TRBJ2-5; TRBD2 agrees at 12 bases. Germline lookup yields CDR1 LGHNA and CDR2 YNFKEQ. V lost 1 base and J lost 5; bases outside the gene matches: 5. The CDR3 loop spans 16 amino acids. In DNA, the CDR3 is TGTGCCAGCAGCCAAGGGGCTAGCGGGGGGGTGGAGACCCAGTACTTC. This codes for CASSQGASGGVETQYF.

The count of this clone is one. CDR3 coding DNA: TGCAGCGCTGGTGGAACAGGGGAGGGCTATGGCTACACCTTC. Translation gives CSAGGTGEGYGYTF. V usage is TRBV29-1 and J usage is TRBJ1-2; TRBD1 aligns across 7 bases. The CDR3 contains 14 residues. Germline CDR1 reads SQVTM; CDR2 reads ANQGSEA. J gave up 4 bases and V 7 bases, and 12 bases lay outside the gene matches.

This chain connects TRBV11-2 to TRBJ2-7, with D maybe TRBD2 (5 bases). The CDR3 contains 15 residues. The germline gives CDR1 SGHAT, CDR2 FQNNGV. V shed 0 bases and J shed 4 bases, with 13 bases lying between them. CDR3: CASSLDLGSRYEQYF. The CDR3 DNA follows: TGTGCCAGCAGCTTAGATCTGGGGAGCAGGTACGAGCAGTACTTC.

The chain uses TRBV27 and TRBJ1-1; D ambiguous. The CDR3 spans 15 residues. Trimming shortened V by 4 bases and J by 4 bases, and 16 bases separated the two germline ends. Germline V CDR1 and CDR2: MNHEY, SMNVEV (reference sequence). The CDR3, as DNA: TGTGCCAGCAGTTCCTTACAGAAGGTCACCACTGAAGCTTTCTTT. Its translation: CASSSLQKVTTEAFF.

This chain links TRBV10-3 with TRBJ2-7; TRBD2 agrees at 8 bases. Per germline, CDR1 ENHRY and CDR2 SYGVKD. The CDR3 is made up of 14 amino acids. J gave up 4 bases and V 0 bases, and 2 bases lay outside the gene matches. CDR3 sequence: CAISESGGGYEQYF. The CDR3, as DNA: TGTGCCATCAGTGAGTCTGGCGGGGGGTACGAGCAGTACTTC.

The chain combines TRBV7-6 with TRBJ2-1; TRBD2 might be the D (5 bases). The CDR3 length is 17 residues. Trimming removed 0 bases from V and 3 bases from J, with 15 bases in between. CDR1 and CDR2 (germline): SGHVS, FNYEAQ. CDR3 amino acids: CASSLALTTTLYNEQFF. CDR3 nucleotide sequence: TGTGCCAGCAGCTTAGCGTTGACGACTACACTCTACAATGAGCAGTTCTTC.

The J gene is TRBJ2-7, the V gene TRBV6-2 or TRBV6-3, with 8 bases that match TRBD2. With V trimmed by 5 bases and J by 10 bases, 10 bases remained unmatched. The CDR3 loop spans 13 amino acids. Looked up from germline, CDR1 is MNHEY and CDR2 is SVGEGT. CDR3 coding DNA: TGTGCCAGCAGTCAGAATAGCGGGGTGATCCAGTACTTC. Its protein product is CASSQNSGVIQYF.

The chain couples TRBV7-2 to TRBJ2-7; TRBD2 aligns across 11 bases. Germline CDR1 SGHTA, CDR2 FQGNSA. Trimming at V came to 6 bases and at J to 4 bases, leaving 5 bases not matched to a gene. This CDR3 is built from 14 residues. The CDR3 is CASSPLAGVYEQYF. The CDR3 DNA is TGTGCCAGCAGTCCACTAGCGGGAGTTTACGAGCAGTACTTC.

The J gene is TRBJ2-2, the V gene TRBV24-1; 7 bases match TRBD1. The V gene's germline CDR1 is KGHDR and CDR2 SFDVKD. The CDR3 consists of 13 residues. The V gene end was trimmed by 2 bases and the J gene end by 11 bases; junction bases not matched to a gene: 4. CDR3 DNA: TGTGCCACCAGTGATTCTGACAGGGTCGAGCTGTTTTTT. It encodes CATSDSDRVELFF.

This clone has more than one count but fewer than ten. The V gene is TRBV28, the J gene TRBJ1-5; D may be TRBD1 (6 bases). Germline CDR1 MDHEN, CDR2 SYDVKM. The CDR3 loop spans 15 amino acids. V lost 6 bases and J lost 0, with 12 bases in between. In nucleotides, the CDR3 is TGTGCCAGCAGCGGTGGGACACTTAGCAATCAGCCCCAGCATTTT. Translated, it gives CASSGGTLSNQPQHF.

This clone appeared a single time. V and J are TRBV2 and TRBJ2-7; D perhaps matches TRBD1 (5 bases). The V gene lost 10 bases and the J gene lost 0 bases, with 16 bases spanning the gap. Germline V lookup: CDR1 SNHLY, CDR2 FYNNEI. This CDR3 comprises 14 residues. The CDR3 spells CATSTLGVSYEQYF. CDR3 nucleotide sequence: TGTGCCACCAGCACATTAGGGGTCTCCTACGAGCAGTACTTC.

The rearrangement links TRBV7-2 to TRBJ2-5, with D perhaps TRBD1 (6 bases). Germline CDR1 and CDR2: SGHTA and FQGNSA. This CDR3 is 14 amino acids long. Trimming shortened V by 6 bases and J by 4 bases, and 15 bases separated the two germline ends. The CDR3 loop reads CASRVVGAGETQYF. In DNA form, the CDR3 reads TGTGCCAGCAGGGTCGTGGGGGCCGGAGAGACCCAGTACTTC.

This chain connects TRBV5-6 to TRBJ1-2, with TRBD1 matching 9 bases. The CDR3 spans 16 residues. V shed 1 base, J shed 4 bases, and the junction held 8 bases outside the gene matches. Germline V gene sequence: CDR1 SGHDT, CDR2 YYEEEE. In nucleotides, the CDR3 is TGTGCCAGCAGCTTGAGGGGACAGGGCGAGGCCTATGGCTACACCTTC. Its translation is CASSLRGQGEAYGYTF. The variable domain in full, with the rest retrieved from reference TRBV5-6 and TRBJ1-2, is DAGVTQSPTHLIKTRGQQVTLRCSPKSGHDTVSWYQQALGQGPQFIFQYYEEEERQRGNFPDRFSGHQFPNYSSELNVNALLLGDSALYLCASSLRGQGEAYGYTFGSGTRLTVV.

This clone was counted a single time. The V call is TRBV3-1 (or the pseudogene TRBV3-2), the J call TRBJ2-1, with TRBD2 identical over 10 bases. J gave up 3 bases and V 3 bases, and 2 bases lay outside the gene matches. The CDR3 is 15 residues long. Germline CDR1 LGHDT, CDR2 YNNKEL (reference sequence). The CDR3 DNA sequence: TGTGCCAGCAGCCACTCTAGCGGGGGCTACAATGAGCAGTTCTTC. Translating it yields CASSHSSGGYNEQFF.

The chain recombines TRBV28 with TRBJ1-5; 9 bases agree with TRBD1. Germline values: CDR1 MDHEN, CDR2 SYDVKM. J gave up 7 bases and V 7 bases, and 8 bases lay outside the gene matches. This CDR3 contains 14 residues. CDR3 nucleotide sequence: TGTGCCAGCAATAAACAGGGGGCTAGGCAGCCCCAGCATTTT. Residues: CASNKQGARQPQHF.

This chain uses TRBV28 with TRBJ2-1, with 8 bases identical to TRBD1. The germline V gene has CDR1 MDHEN and CDR2 SYDVKM. V shed 3 bases and J 2 bases; nucleotides not matched to a gene: 9. The CDR3 runs 17 residues. CDR3 loop: CASSLVSGTGPYNEQFF. CDR3 nucleotides: TGTGCCAGCAGTTTGGTCTCCGGGACAGGTCCCTACAATGAGCAGTTCTTC.

The chain employs TRBV3-1 (or the pseudogene TRBV3-2) and TRBJ2-2; perhaps TRBD1 as D (5 bases). Germline CDR1 and CDR2: LGHDT and YNNKEL (reference sequence). Trimming took off 0 bases at V and 4 bases at J, with 6 bases between the two ends. The CDR3 runs 14 residues. CDR3 DNA sequence: TGTGCCAGCAGCCAAGAGGGGCTCACCGGGGAGCTGTTTTTT. This codes for CASSQEGLTGELFF.

The chain couples TRBV6-2 or TRBV6-3 to TRBJ1-5; D uncertain. The CDR3 runs 14 residues. V was clipped by 0 bases and J by 7 bases, with 10 bases between them. Germline V gene lookup returns CDR1 MNHEY and CDR2 SVGEGT. The CDR3 sequence is CASSYSGFGQPQHF. CDR3 DNA: TGTGCCAGCAGTTACTCGGGATTCGGGCAGCCCCAGCATTTT.

The sample holds a few counts of this clone. V and J are TRBV6-1 and TRBJ2-5; TRBD1 might be the D (5 bases). The CDR3 length is 12 residues. V lost 3 bases and J 5 bases, leaving 7 bases between the germline ends. Germline V gene data show CDR1 as MNHNS and CDR2 as SASEGT. This chain's CDR3 is CASSDRAETQYF. Here the CDR3 DNA reads TGTGCCAGCAGTGACAGGGCGGAGACCCAGTACTTC.

The gene calls are TRBV5-1 and TRBJ2-1; TRBD2 is a possible D gene (5 bases). V gave up 0 bases and J gave up 9 bases, with 13 bases separating them. Per germline, CDR1 SGHRS and CDR2 YFSETQ. The CDR3 spans 14 residues. This CDR3 reads CASSLAGESSEQFF. CDR3 coding DNA: TGCGCCAGCAGCTTGGCCGGGGAAAGCTCTGAGCAGTTCTTC.